Listed below are T cell receptor beta chains from one sample, sequenced in a study of shared clonotypes between healthy human individuals. Measured with immunoSEQ multiplex PCR; TCRdb has only the in-frame clones, and not every one. Of about 320,000 clones in the sample, over 75% are singletons; the top ten hold roughly 17%. The sample consisted of memory CD8+ T cells sorted from blood. The receptors derive from a man between 18 and 29 years old in good health. CDR3s include the opening cysteine and the closing phenylalanine or tryptophan. The order of the fields is D gene, J gene, clone size, V gene, CDR3 protein, CDR3 DNA. A D gene is named only where the DNA matches it firmly. The size of a clone is reported for some rows only, either as once, few or many, or as a class for expanded clones.

.	TRBJ2-2	.	TRBV7-2	CASSLDRQSGGELFF	TGTGCCAGCAGCTTAGACAGACAGTCGGGCGGGGAGCTGTTTTTT
.	TRBJ2-7	.	TRBV6-5	CASSMGLGSYEQYF	TGTGCCAGCAGCATGGGCTTGGGCTCCTACGAGCAGTACTTC
.	TRBJ2-7	.	TRBV7-9	CASSLAEVGGIPYEQYF	TGTGCCAGCAGCTTAGCTGAGGTAGGAGGTATTCCCTACGAGCAGTACTTC
.	TRBJ1-2	.	TRBV10-3	CAIRDGLYGYTF	TGTGCCATCAGGGACGGCCTCTATGGCTACACCTTC
.	TRBJ2-1	.	TRBV10-1	CASSDGTGGGGEQFF	TGCGCCAGCAGCGATGGGACTGGGGGAGGGGGTGAGCAGTTCTTC
TRBD2	TRBJ2-7	.	TRBV27	CASSPVAGALYEQYF	TGTGCCAGCAGCCCCGTAGCGGGAGCGTTGTACGAGCAGTACTTC
.	TRBJ2-2	few	TRBV7-3	CASSPRTGELFF	TGTGCCAGCAGCCCCCGGACCGGGGAGCTGTTTTTT
.	TRBJ2-7	.	TRBV27	CASSLSYGEHSYEQYF	TGTGCCAGCAGTTTATCCTATGGGGAACACTCCTACGAGCAGTACTTC
.	TRBJ2-1	.	TRBV5-6	CASSLGRGGTGPSYNEQFF	TGTGCCAGCAGCTTGGGGCGGGGCGGAACAGGGCCCTCCTACAATGAGCAGTTCTTC
.	TRBJ2-5	.	TRBV13	CASSSRYQETQYF	TGTGCCAGCAGCTCCAGGTACCAAGAGACCCAGTACTTC
.	TRBJ2-3	.	TRBV5-1	CASSRMGYRDNTDTQYF	TGCGCCAGCAGCAGAATGGGGTACAGGGACAACACAGATACGCAGTATTTT
.	TRBJ2-7	once	TRBV2	CASSEGPLLEQYF	TGTGCCAGCAGTGAAGGCCCCCTGCTCGAGCAGTACTTC
.	TRBJ1-3	.	TRBV5-4	CASSLDGGTGNTIYF	TGTGCCAGCAGCTTGGATGGGGGCACCGGAAACACCATATATTTT
.	TRBJ2-4	.	TRBV19	CASRRGWGREKNIQYF	TGTGCCAGTAGAAGGGGGTGGGGACGAGAGAAAAACATTCAGTACTTC
TRBD1	TRBJ1-2	.	TRBV29-1	CSVYGTGGHGYTF	TGCAGCGTTTACGGGACAGGGGGGCATGGCTACACCTTC
.	TRBJ1-1	.	TRBV10-1	CASSELVGGEAFF	TGCGCCAGCAGTGAGTTAGTCGGAGGGGAAGCTTTCTTT
.	TRBJ1-2	.	TRBV6-5	CASSPLRQPSLGYTF	TGTGCCAGCAGTCCCCTCCGACAGCCGTCTCTCGGCTACACCTTC
.	TRBJ2-1	.	TRBV20-1	CSARQGGEQFF	TGCAGTGCTAGACAAGGTGGTGAGCAGTTCTTC
.	TRBJ2-3	many	TRBV7-3	CASSLGGTDTQYF	TGTGCCAGCAGCTTAGGGGGCACAGATACGCAGTATTTT
.	TRBJ1-2	.	TRBV6-5	CASSQRGGSYGYTF	TGTGCCAGCAGTCAACGTGGAGGCTCCTATGGCTACACCTTC
.	TRBJ2-1	.	TRBV6-5	CASSYGQGWDEQFF	TGTGCCAGCAGTTATGGGCAGGGATGGGATGAGCAGTTCTTC
.	TRBJ1-1	.	TRBV4-3	CASSQRRWGTEAFF	TGCGCCAGCAGCCAAAGACGGTGGGGAACTGAAGCTTTCTTT
TRBD1	TRBJ2-7	few	TRBV6-5	CASSSTGEPYEQYF	TGTGCCAGCAGTTCCACAGGGGAACCCTACGAGCAGTACTTC
TRBD2	TRBJ2-5	.	TRBV25-1	CASSAPPGLAGETQYF	TGTGCCAGCAGTGCTCCACCGGGACTAGCTGGGGAGACCCAGTACTTC
.	TRBJ2-2	many	TRBV6-4	CASSGTDTGELFF	TGTGCCAGCAGTGGGACAGACACCGGGGAGCTGTTTTTT
TRBD1	TRBJ1-2	.	TRBV5-1	CASSLEPRQGNYGYTF	TGCGCCAGCAGCTTGGAGCCCCGACAGGGGAACTATGGCTACACCTTC
.	TRBJ2-1	once	TRBV5-1	CASSLITVTYNEQFF	TGCGCCAGCAGCTTGATAACGGTTACCTACAATGAGCAGTTCTTC
.	TRBJ2-7	.	TRBV10-3	CAIRRRGRHGEQYF	TGTGCCATCCGTAGGAGGGGGCGGCATGGCGAGCAGTACTTC
.	TRBJ2-7	few	TRBV7-9	CASSPGASYEQYF	TGTGCCAGCAGCCCGGGGGCATCCTACGAGCAGTACTTC
.	TRBJ2-3	once	TRBV7-9	CASSPRDHTDTQYF	TGTGCCAGCAGTCCCCGGGACCACACAGATACGCAGTATTTT
TRBD1	TRBJ1-1	.	TRBV5-1	CASSFWTGEEAFF	TGCGCCAGCAGCTTTTGGACAGGTGAGGAAGCTTTCTTT
.	TRBJ2-5	.	TRBV30	CAWSLQSETQYF	TGTGCCTGGAGTCTACAGTCAGAGACCCAGTACTTC
TRBD1	TRBJ1-6	.	TRBV18	CASSPQWDRVKNSPLHF	TGTGCCAGCTCACCTCAGTGGGACAGGGTGAAGAATTCACCCCTCCACTTT
TRBD1	TRBJ1-4	.	TRBV11-2	CASSHLALEDRDNEKLFF	TGTGCCAGCAGCCATTTGGCATTAGAGGACAGGGATAATGAAAAACTGTTTTTT
.	TRBJ2-1	.	TRBV6-5	CASSAGGPSEQFF	TGTGCCAGCAGTGCAGGGGGGCCCAGTGAGCAGTTCTTC
.	TRBJ1-4	.	TRBV6-1	CASSELHNEKLFF	TGTGCCAGCAGTGAACTGCATAATGAAAAACTGTTTTTT
TRBD1	TRBJ1-2	.	TRBV29-1	CSVPGQGDVGYTF	TGCAGCGTCCCGGGACAGGGGGATGTAGGCTACACCTTC
.	TRBJ2-7	many	TRBV7-9	CASSSNLGDEQYF	TGTGCCAGCAGCTCAAATCTAGGCGACGAGCAGTACTTC
TRBD1	TRBJ2-7	.	TRBV6-9	CASTTTGASFYEQYF	TGTGCCAGCACAACGACAGGGGCCTCGTTCTACGAGCAGTACTTC
TRBD2	TRBJ2-3	.	TRBV18	CASSPFPSGALDTQYF	TGTGCCAGCTCACCATTTCCTAGCGGGGCGTTGGATACGCAGTATTTT
.	TRBJ2-1	.	TRBV5-6	CASRRDSHSYNEQFF	TGTGCCAGCAGACGAGACTCCCACTCCTACAATGAGCAGTTCTTC
TRBD1	TRBJ1-2	.	TRBV9	CASSAHGQDNPYGYTF	TGTGCCAGCAGCGCCCATGGACAGGACAACCCCTATGGCTACACCTTC